One and the same sample provided the 18 T cell receptor beta chains below, sequenced in a study of PD-L1 blockade in urothelial cancer. Using immunoSEQ multiplex PCR, the repertoire was profiled, and TCRdb retains in-frame clones only, with some absent. This table holds about 45,000 clones, about 87% found once. Sequencing used PBMCs, obtained around atezolizumab (anti-PD-L1) treatment. All receptors come from a man at least 80 years old with urothelial cancer.

The genes are TRBV5-1 and TRBJ2-2; TRBD1 aligns across 8 bases. The V gene end was trimmed by 4 bases and the J gene end by 4 bases; junction bases not matched to a gene: 6. The CDR3 spans 15 residues. Germline CDR1 reads SGHRS; CDR2 reads YFSETQ. The CDR3 loop reads CASSPDRGSTGELFF. The CDR3 DNA reads as TGCGCCAGCAGCCCCGACAGGGGAAGCACCGGGGAGCTGTTTTTT.

The CDR3 is CASSPSSGELFF. CDR3 coding DNA: TGTGCCAGCTCACCAAGCTCCGGGGAGCTGTTTTTT. The V and J genes are TRBV18 and TRBJ2-2, with D hard to call. CDR1 is KGHSH, CDR2 LQKENI, per germline. With 2 bases removed from V and 6 bases from J, the gap between germline ends came to 4 bases. This CDR3 contains 12 residues.

V usage is TRBV29-1 and J usage is TRBJ1-3, with 10 bases matching TRBD1. The CDR3 covers 16 residues. Germline V lookup: CDR1 SQVTM, CDR2 ANQGSEA. Trimming at V came to 5 bases and at J to 0 bases, leaving 7 bases not matched to a gene. The CDR3 DNA sequence: TGCAGCGTTTCTCGCTGGGACAGGGGCTCTGGAAACACCATATATTTT. This translates into CSVSRWDRGSGNTIYF.

This clone was seen only a few times. The chain employs TRBV6-5 and TRBJ1-1; TRBD1 matches at 11 bases. This CDR3 region has 15 residues. J lost 4 bases, V lost 5 bases, and 6 bases had no gene match. Per the germline V gene, CDR1 is MNHEY and CDR2 is SVGAGI. The CDR3 is CASSHRTGGSTEAFF. The CDR3 DNA is TGTGCCAGCAGTCACCGGACAGGGGGCTCCACTGAAGCTTTCTTT.

The V call is TRBV27, the J call TRBJ2-7; the D gene is possibly TRBD1 (6 bases). Germline values: CDR1 MNHEY, CDR2 SMNVEV (reference sequence). This CDR3 is built from 16 residues. The V and J ends lost 2 bases and 1 base respectively, with 15 bases between them. The CDR3 loop reads CASSLRGSYASYEQYF. CDR3 nucleotides: TGTGCCAGCAGTTTAAGGGGGAGTTATGCTTCCTACGAGCAGTACTTC.

This rearrangement joins TRBV28 to TRBJ2-3, with D perhaps TRBD1 (6 bases). The CDR3 length is 15 residues. CDR1 and CDR2 (germline): MDHEN, SYDVKM. The V end was cut by 5 bases, the J end by 6 bases, with 18 bases between. Here the CDR3 DNA reads TGTGCCAGCAGTGCCCCCAGGGGTACGACGGATACGCAGTATTTT. Its translation: CASSAPRGTTDTQYF.

The chain combines TRBV19 with TRBJ2-7, with 7 positions matching TRBD2. Losses at the gene ends were 4 bases for V and 2 bases for J; bases not matched to a gene: 20. Germline V lookup: CDR1 LNHDA, CDR2 SQIVND (reference sequence). The CDR3 has 19 amino acids. Written as DNA, the CDR3 is TGTGCCAGTAGTACGGGAGGAGAGAGACTAGCTATCAGCCCCTACGAGCAGTACTTC. Protein sequence: CASSTGGERLAISPYEQYF.

The chain recombines TRBV2 with TRBJ2-7; D may be TRBD1 (6 bases). Germline-derived CDR1 and CDR2 are SNHLY and FYNNEI. The CDR3 has 12 residues. The V gene lost 5 bases and the J gene lost 4 bases, with 9 bases spanning the gap. For the CDR3, the DNA is TGTGCCAGCAGTAAACAGGGTTACGAGCAGTACTTC. It encodes CASSKQGYEQYF.

This chain joins TRBV6-5 and TRBJ2-7, with TRBD1 matching over 7 bases. The CDR3 consists of 15 residues. The V gene end was trimmed by 8 bases and the J gene end by 4 bases; junction bases not matched to a gene: 14. Germline loops: CDR1 MNHEY, CDR2 SVGAGI. CDR3 protein: CASFSKRQGMYEQYF. The CDR3 nucleotides are TGTGCCAGCTTCAGTAAGAGACAGGGAATGTACGAGCAGTACTTC.

The gene calls are TRBV18 and TRBJ1-2; D is undetermined. The CDR3 is made up of 15 amino acids. V lost 3 bases and J lost 4, with 15 bases in between. Germline assignment: CDR1 KGHSH and CDR2 LQKENI. CDR3 nucleotides: TGTGCCAGCTCACCGGGCCGGGAGTCGGGCTATGGCTACACCTTC. Translated, it gives CASSPGRESGYGYTF.

This chain links TRBV29-1 with TRBJ2-3; TRBD2 matches 7 bases. CDR3 length equals 16 residues. The J segment lost 1 base and the V segment lost 1 base, leaving 8 bases of the junction unmatched. Germline-derived CDR1 and CDR2 are SQVTM and ANQGSEA. CDR3 in DNA: TGCAGCGTTGAAGGGCTGGGTCGGGAGGGCACAGATACGCAGTATTTT. Amino acids: CSVEGLGREGTDTQYF.

CDR3 sequence: CASSQDGALVREQFF. CDR3 DNA sequence: TGTGCCAGCAGCCAAGATGGAGCGCTAGTTCGAGAGCAGTTCTTC. The chain joins TRBV14 to TRBJ2-1; no reliable D call. CDR3 length equals 15 residues. The germline V gene has CDR1 SGHDN and CDR2 FVKESK. V was pared by 0 bases and J by 10 bases, with 16 bases between.

The chain joins TRBV18 to TRBJ2-7; 13 bases are a match to TRBD2. Germline-derived CDR1 and CDR2 are KGHSH and LQKENI. V lost 0 bases to trimming and J lost 5 bases; unmatched junction nucleotides: 4. CDR3 length equals 16 residues. CDR3 protein: CASSPPGLAGADEQYF. DNA for the CDR3: TGTGCCAGCTCACCACCCGGACTAGCGGGAGCGGACGAGCAGTACTTC.

V is TRBV11-2 and J is TRBJ2-7; TRBD2 aligns across 7 bases. CDR3 size: 16 residues. Germline assignment: CDR1 SGHAT and CDR2 FQNNGV. V shed 1 base, J shed 0 bases, and the junction held 6 bases outside the gene matches. CDR3 coding DNA: TGTGCCAGCAGCTTAGGGGCGGGAGTTATCTCCTACGAGCAGTACTTC. Its translation is CASSLGAGVISYEQYF.

The V gene is TRBV6-5, the J gene TRBJ2-7, with D possibly matching TRBD1 (6 bases). V was trimmed by 6 bases and J by 3 bases, leaving 9 bases between them. The germline V gene encodes CDR1 MNHEY and CDR2 SVGAGI. The CDR3 extends over 12 amino acids. The CDR3 loop reads CASRDSLYEQYF. As DNA, the CDR3 is TGTGCCAGCAGGGACAGCCTCTACGAGCAGTACTTC.

The rearrangement uses TRBV10-1 and TRBJ2-1; D is possibly TRBD1 (6 bases). The CDR3 loop spans 11 amino acids. V was trimmed by 6 bases and J by 8 bases, leaving 8 bases between them. From germline, CDR1 is WNHNN and CDR2 SYGVQD (reference sequence). Here the CDR3 DNA reads TGCGCCAGCAGGAAGGGGGATGAGCAGTTCTTC. It is translated as CASRKGDEQFF.

V is TRBV6-5 and J is TRBJ1-1, with D unclear. This CDR3 comprises 12 residues. CDR1 is MNHEY, CDR2 SVGAGI, per germline. Trimming left V 4 bases short and J 4 bases short, with 7 bases between. CDR3 region: CASSSPGTEAFF. The CDR3 DNA reads TGTGCCAGCAGTTCACCCGGCACTGAAGCTTTCTTT.

The chain is built from TRBV9 and TRBJ2-2; 8 nucleotides match TRBD2. The CDR3 extends over 19 amino acids. Germline V CDR1 and CDR2: SGDLS, YYNGEE. With V trimmed by 2 bases and J by 3 bases, 15 bases remained unmatched. The CDR3 here is CASSVKAGRGNEYTGELFF. The CDR3 DNA sequence: TGTGCCAGCAGCGTTAAGGCCGGGAGGGGAAACGAATACACCGGGGAGCTGTTTTTT.